A selection of T cell receptor beta chains follows, all from one sample in a study of T cells in Graves' hyperthyroidism and ophthalmopathy. TCRdb reanalysed the multiplex PCR reads using MiXCR and keeps one entry per CDR3 protein. The sample holds about 610,000 distinct CDR3 sequences; approximately 15% are singletons and the top ten take under 3.5%. The sample taken for sequencing was blood. The origin of the receptors is a woman aged 40 to 55 with Graves' ophthalmopathy. The CDR3 runs from the conserved cysteine through the conserved F or W. The order of the fields is J gene, V gene, clone size, D gene, CDR3 protein, CDR3 DNA. A D gene is named only where the DNA matches it firmly. Clone size is not always given. Where it is, it says once, few, many or a class for expanded clones.

j_gene: TRBJ2-3
v_gene: TRBV6-2/TRBV6-3
abundance: few
d_gene: TRBD1
CDR3aa: CASSYPGTGATDTQYF
CDR3nt: TGTGCCAGCAGTTACCCAGGGACAGGGGCTACAGATACGCAGTATTTT

j_gene: TRBJ1-1
v_gene: TRBV10-3
abundance: .
d_gene: TRBD1
CDR3aa: CAISDRTGGTEAFF
CDR3nt: TGTGCCATCAGTGACCGGACAGGGGGCACTGAAGCTTTCTTT

j_gene: TRBJ2-3
v_gene: TRBV20-1
abundance: many
d_gene: TRBD2
CDR3aa: CSADTSGRETDTQYF
CDR3nt: TGCAGTGCGGATACTAGCGGGAGGGAAACAGATACGCAGTATTTT

j_gene: TRBJ1-5
v_gene: TRBV7-8
abundance: many
d_gene: TRBD1
CDR3aa: CASSKQGVSNQPQHF
CDR3nt: TGTGCCAGCAGCAAACAGGGGGTGAGCAATCAGCCCCAGCATTTT

j_gene: TRBJ2-3
v_gene: TRBV20-1
abundance: many
d_gene: TRBD2
CDR3aa: CSAWTSGSEIDTQYF
CDR3nt: TGCAGTGCCTGGACTAGCGGGAGTGAGATAGATACGCAGTATTTT

j_gene: TRBJ1-1
v_gene: TRBV5-1
abundance: many
d_gene: .
CDR3aa: CASSPRTNTEAFF
CDR3nt: TGCGCCAGCAGCCCCAGGACCAACACTGAAGCTTTCTTT

j_gene: TRBJ2-7
v_gene: TRBV2
abundance: .
d_gene: .
CDR3aa: CASSSERQAYEQYF
CDR3nt: TGTGCCAGCAGTTCCGAGAGACAGGCCTACGAGCAGTACTTC

j_gene: TRBJ2-7
v_gene: TRBV28
abundance: .
d_gene: .
CDR3aa: CASSLRRLTPAEQYF
CDR3nt: TGTGCCAGCAGTTTACGTCGACTAACCCCCGCGGAGCAGTACTTC

j_gene: TRBJ1-2
v_gene: TRBV5-5
abundance: .
d_gene: .
CDR3aa: CASSSTSGRGYTF
CDR3nt: TGTGCCAGCAGCTCGACATCAGGTCGTGGCTACACCTTC

j_gene: TRBJ2-1
v_gene: TRBV18
abundance: many
d_gene: .
CDR3aa: CASSPQDYNEQFF
CDR3nt: TGTGCCAGCTCACCCCAAGACTACAATGAGCAGTTCTTC

j_gene: TRBJ1-1
v_gene: TRBV5-1
abundance: few
d_gene: .
CDR3aa: CASGEGHAEAFF
CDR3nt: TGCGCCAGCGGTGAGGGACACGCTGAAGCTTTCTTT

j_gene: TRBJ1-2
v_gene: TRBV27
abundance: few
d_gene: TRBD1
CDR3aa: CASSLSGQGEDGYTF
CDR3nt: TGTGCCAGCAGTTTATCCGGACAGGGGGAGGATGGCTACACCTTC

j_gene: TRBJ2-3
v_gene: TRBV29-1
abundance: many
d_gene: .
CDR3aa: CNYRPPNTDTQYF
CDR3nt: TGCAACTACCGGCCACCCAACACAGATACGCAGTATTTT

j_gene: TRBJ2-5
v_gene: TRBV18
abundance: .
d_gene: .
CDR3aa: CASSPWVLETQYF
CDR3nt: TGTGCCAGCTCACCATGGGTTTTGGAGACCCAGTACTTC

j_gene: TRBJ2-1
v_gene: TRBV4-2
abundance: once
d_gene: TRBD2
CDR3aa: CASSQEGAGGPDEQFF
CDR3nt: TGTGCCAGCAGCCAAGAGGGGGCGGGAGGGCCTGATGAGCAGTTCTTC

j_gene: TRBJ2-7
v_gene: TRBV11-2
abundance: .
d_gene: TRBD1
CDR3aa: CAGSAIYRGLYEQYF
CDR3nt: TGCGCCGGCAGCGCAATCTACAGGGGGCTTTACGAGCAGTACTTC

j_gene: TRBJ2-5
v_gene: TRBV7-9
abundance: many
d_gene: .
CDR3aa: CASSLQGVLVTQYF
CDR3nt: TGTGCCAGCAGCTTACAGGGTGTGTTGGTGACCCAGTACTTC

j_gene: TRBJ2-3
v_gene: TRBV5-4
abundance: few
d_gene: TRBD2
CDR3aa: CASSPQGAGAGDTQYF
CDR3nt: TGTGCCAGCAGCCCCCAAGGAGCGGGAGCTGGGGATACGCAGTATTTT

j_gene: TRBJ2-3
v_gene: TRBV6-1
abundance: .
d_gene: TRBD2
CDR3aa: CASARLAGWTDTQYF
CDR3nt: TGTGCCAGCGCTCGGTTAGCGGGGTGGACAGATACGCAGTATTTT

j_gene: TRBJ1-5
v_gene: TRBV12-3/TRBV12-4
abundance: .
d_gene: TRBD1
CDR3aa: CASSTGTGGEQPQHF
CDR3nt: TGTGCCAGCAGCACTGGGACAGGTGGGGAACAGCCCCAGCATTTT

j_gene: TRBJ2-1
v_gene: TRBV7-9
abundance: many
d_gene: TRBD2
CDR3aa: CASSLTSGLYNEQFF
CDR3nt: TGTGCCAGCAGTTTAACTAGCGGCCTATACAATGAGCAGTTCTTC

j_gene: TRBJ2-5
v_gene: TRBV2
abundance: many
d_gene: .
CDR3aa: CASSEQQETQYF
CDR3nt: TGTGCCAGCAGTGAACAGCAAGAGACCCAGTACTTC

j_gene: TRBJ2-7
v_gene: TRBV5-1
abundance: many
d_gene: .
CDR3aa: CASSLGGVVEEQYF
CDR3nt: TGCGCCAGCAGCTTGGGGGGGGTGGTTGAAGAGCAGTACTTC

j_gene: TRBJ2-1
v_gene: TRBV6-1
abundance: .
d_gene: .
CDR3aa: CASSDERREQFF
CDR3nt: TGTGCCAGCAGTGATGAGCGGAGAGAGCAGTTCTTC

j_gene: TRBJ2-2
v_gene: TRBV2
abundance: .
d_gene: TRBD2
CDR3aa: CASSALAGVDTGELFF
CDR3nt: TGTGCCAGCAGTGCCCTAGCGGGAGTGGACACCGGGGAGCTGTTTTTT

j_gene: TRBJ2-3
v_gene: TRBV6-5
abundance: many
d_gene: .
CDR3aa: CASSYSKGPHITDTQYF
CDR3nt: TGTGCCAGCAGTTACTCGAAGGGGCCACATATCACAGATACGCAGTATTTT

j_gene: TRBJ1-3
v_gene: TRBV12-3/TRBV12-4
abundance: .
d_gene: .
CDR3aa: CASSSGLGGNTIYF
CDR3nt: TGTGCCAGCAGTTCCGGGCTGGGTGGAAACACCATATATTTT

j_gene: TRBJ1-3
v_gene: TRBV7-9
abundance: .
d_gene: .
CDR3aa: CASKGFSGNTIYF
CDR3nt: TGTGCCAGCAAGGGATTTTCTGGAAACACCATATATTTT

j_gene: TRBJ2-7
v_gene: TRBV5-1
abundance: .
d_gene: .
CDR3aa: CASSLVSDYEQYF
CDR3nt: TGCGCCAGCAGCTTGGTTTCGGACTACGAGCAGTACTTC

j_gene: TRBJ2-6
v_gene: TRBV11-2
abundance: many
d_gene: .
CDR3aa: CASSIGAGANVLTF
CDR3nt: TGTGCCAGCAGTATAGGGGCCGGGGCCAACGTCCTGACTTTC

j_gene: TRBJ2-1
v_gene: TRBV5-8
abundance: once
d_gene: TRBD2
CDR3aa: CASSLALSGVSYNEQFF
CDR3nt: TGTGCCAGCAGCTTGGCCTTAAGCGGGGTTTCCTACAATGAGCAGTTCTTC

j_gene: TRBJ1-1
v_gene: TRBV18
abundance: many
d_gene: TRBD1
CDR3aa: CASSQLPGQGRDTEAFF
CDR3nt: TGTGCCAGCTCACAGCTACCGGGACAGGGGAGGGACACTGAAGCTTTCTTT

j_gene: TRBJ2-7
v_gene: TRBV7-2
abundance: few
d_gene: TRBD2
CDR3aa: CASSLVRAGPQEQYF
CDR3nt: TGTGCCAGCAGCTTAGTTCGAGCGGGGCCTCAGGAGCAGTACTTC

j_gene: TRBJ1-1
v_gene: TRBV7-9
abundance: many
d_gene: .
CDR3aa: CASSFNAALAYRLTMNTEAFF
CDR3nt: TGTGCCAGCAGCTTTAACGCCGCTCTAGCGTACAGACTAACAATGAACACTGAAGCTTTCTTT

j_gene: TRBJ2-2
v_gene: TRBV7-3
abundance: .
d_gene: TRBD2
CDR3aa: CASSLRAGGFTGELFF
CDR3nt: TGTGCCAGCAGCTTAAGAGCGGGGGGTTTCACCGGGGAGCTGTTTTTT

j_gene: TRBJ1-4
v_gene: TRBV7-2
abundance: few
d_gene: .
CDR3aa: CASSPPGREKLFF
CDR3nt: TGTGCCAGCAGCCCGCCGGGACGGGAAAAACTGTTTTTT

j_gene: TRBJ1-1
v_gene: TRBV19
abundance: .
d_gene: TRBD1
CDR3aa: CASRPQGVILNTEAFF
CDR3nt: TGTGCCAGTAGGCCACAGGGGGTGATCTTGAACACTGAAGCTTTCTTT

j_gene: TRBJ2-7
v_gene: TRBV10-3
abundance: many
d_gene: .
CDR3aa: CAISESNKGSYEQYF
CDR3nt: TGTGCCATCAGTGAGTCGAATAAAGGGTCCTACGAGCAGTACTTC

j_gene: TRBJ1-1
v_gene: TRBV2
abundance: many
d_gene: .
CDR3aa: CASRSGRGDNTEAFF
CDR3nt: TGTGCCAGCAGATCGGGACGGGGGGACAACACTGAAGCTTTCTTT

j_gene: TRBJ2-1
v_gene: TRBV27
abundance: few
d_gene: .
CDR3aa: CASSWTISPEQFF
CDR3nt: TGTGCCAGCAGTTGGACTATCTCTCCCGAGCAGTTCTTC

j_gene: TRBJ2-7
v_gene: TRBV29-1
abundance: .
d_gene: TRBD1
CDR3aa: CSSPGQGRQYF
CDR3nt: TGCAGCTCTCCGGGACAGGGGCGACAGTACTTC

j_gene: TRBJ2-3
v_gene: TRBV28
abundance: many
d_gene: .
CDR3aa: CASSVSGGSTDTQYF
CDR3nt: TGTGCCAGCAGCGTTTCGGGCGGGAGCACAGATACGCAGTATTTT

j_gene: TRBJ1-1
v_gene: TRBV2
abundance: many
d_gene: .
CDR3aa: CASRRQGADTEAFF
CDR3nt: TGTGCCAGCCGGAGGCAGGGCGCAGACACTGAAGCTTTCTTT

j_gene: TRBJ2-1
v_gene: TRBV6-1
abundance: .
d_gene: .
CDR3aa: CASGEGIVQVSNEQFF
CDR3nt: TGTGCCAGCGGTGAAGGCATTGTACAGGTTAGCAATGAGCAGTTCTTC

j_gene: TRBJ1-6
v_gene: TRBV3-1
abundance: few
d_gene: .
CDR3aa: CASSQDRRAGNSPLHF
CDR3nt: TGTGCCAGCAGCCAAGATCGTCGGGCCGGTAATTCACCCCTCCACTTT

j_gene: TRBJ2-1
v_gene: TRBV11-2
abundance: many
d_gene: .
CDR3aa: CASSSGRLVRNEQFF
CDR3nt: TGTGCCAGCAGCTCGGGGCGACTAGTTCGCAATGAGCAGTTCTTC

j_gene: TRBJ2-1
v_gene: TRBV7-6
abundance: many
d_gene: TRBD2
CDR3aa: CASSPLVGGGVDNEQFF
CDR3nt: TGTGCCAGCAGCCCCCTTGTTGGCGGGGGGGTTGACAATGAGCAGTTCTTC

j_gene: TRBJ1-5
v_gene: TRBV7-6
abundance: few
d_gene: .
CDR3aa: CASSLQRGGDNQPQHF
CDR3nt: TGTGCCAGCAGCTTACAGAGAGGGGGGGACAATCAGCCCCAGCATTTT

j_gene: TRBJ1-2
v_gene: TRBV30
abundance: many
d_gene: .
CDR3aa: CAWSYRTNGYTF
CDR3nt: TGTGCCTGGAGTTATAGGACCAATGGCTACACCTTC

j_gene: TRBJ2-7
v_gene: TRBV5-1
abundance: many
d_gene: .
CDR3aa: CASSLDPFTYEQYF
CDR3nt: TGCGCCAGCAGCTTGGATCCCTTTACCTACGAGCAGTACTTC

j_gene: TRBJ2-7
v_gene: TRBV30
abundance: .
d_gene: .
CDR3aa: CAWSKGGNEQYF
CDR3nt: TGTGCCTGGAGTAAGGGGGGCAACGAGCAGTACTTC

j_gene: TRBJ2-1
v_gene: TRBV29-1
abundance: .
d_gene: TRBD1
CDR3aa: CSVDSTGGGYNEQFF
CDR3nt: TGCAGCGTTGACTCGACAGGGGGCGGTTACAATGAGCAGTTCTTC

j_gene: TRBJ1-5
v_gene: TRBV12-3/TRBV12-4
abundance: many
d_gene: .
CDR3aa: CASSLIGQPGQISYSNQPQHF
CDR3nt: TGTGCCAGCAGTTTAATAGGACAACCGGGGCAGATAAGTTATAGCAATCAGCCCCAGCATTTT